This TCR beta chain was identified in a study of T cell responses to AZD1222 COVID-19 vaccine. TCRdb keeps only in-frame clones here, not all; method: immunoSEQ multiplex PCR. The sample records about 76,000 clones, 85% to 90% being singletons. The clonotype comes from an adult in good health. The starting material was peripheral blood, obtained on day 0 of MenACWY control vaccination.

This CDR3 is CASRPGQGATYEQYF. CDR3 coding DNA: TGTGCCAGCAGGCCGGGACAGGGGGCGACCTACGAGCAGTACTTC. V usage is TRBV27 and J usage is TRBJ2-7; 12 nucleotides agree with TRBD1. Per the germline V gene, CDR1 is MNHEY and CDR2 is SMNVEV (reference sequence). This CDR3 has 15 amino acids. Germline trimming cut 6 bases from V and 2 bases from J; bases unmatched to any gene: 5.